This passage covers 13 T cell receptor beta chains from one sample sequenced in a study of T cell responses to AZD1222 COVID-19 vaccine. TCRdb keeps only in-frame clones here, not all; method: immunoSEQ multiplex PCR. The data hold some 140,000 clones, with 88% observed a single time. The sample consisted of peripheral blood, taken on day 0 of AZD1222 vaccination. These receptors were taken from an adult in good health.

This chain joins TRBV5-1 and TRBJ2-2; D is unresolved. The CDR3 is 14 amino acids. Germline V gene lookup returns CDR1 SGHRS and CDR2 YFSETQ. Deletions cut 3 bases from V and 6 bases from J, with 12 bases between. CDR3 sequence (DNA): TGCGCCAGCAGCTATCAGACGGGTCCCGGGGAGCTGTTTTTT. Its protein product is CASSYQTGPGELFF.

V and J are TRBV29-1 and TRBJ1-4; D not resolved. The V end lost 6 bases, the J end lost 5 bases, and 13 bases lay between the germline ends. This CDR3 comprises 13 residues. In germline, CDR1 is SQVTM, CDR2 ANQGSEA. DNA for the CDR3: TGCAGCGTCTCCGGGAAGATGAATGAAAAACTGTTTTTT. Its protein product is CSVSGKMNEKLFF.

V gene TRBV4-3 combines with J gene TRBJ1-1; no clear D gene. Germline V gene sequence: CDR1 LGHNA, CDR2 YSLEER. V was pared by 1 base and J by 6 bases, with 9 bases between. The CDR3 consists of 13 residues. CDR3 in amino acids: CASSQVGDSEAFF. CDR3 bases: TGCGCCAGCAGCCAAGTGGGAGATTCTGAAGCTTTCTTT.

The V and J genes are TRBV7-9 and TRBJ2-7; D gene unclear. There are 11 residues in the CDR3. Germline values: CDR1 SEHNR, CDR2 FQNEAQ (reference sequence). V was clipped by 5 bases and J by 7 bases, with 9 bases between them. DNA of the CDR3: TGTGCCAGCAGCCTAACCTGGGAGCAGTACTTC. It yields the protein CASSLTWEQYF.

This chain joins TRBV11-2 and TRBJ2-7; tentatively, D is TRBD2 (5 bases). Germline V lookup: CDR1 SGHAT, CDR2 FQNNGV. Trimming cost V 4 bases and J 2 bases, with 9 bases left between them. The CDR3 length is 13 residues. This CDR3 reads CASSSGLTYEQYF. The CDR3 DNA is TGTGCCAGCAGCTCCGGACTTACCTACGAGCAGTACTTC.

This clone occurred once. The J gene is TRBJ1-1, the V gene TRBV7-2; 7 bases map to TRBD1. Trimming took 1 base from V and 1 from J; bases not matched to a gene: 6. The CDR3 spans 16 residues. The V gene's germline CDR1 is SGHTA and CDR2 FQGNSA. The DNA of the CDR3 is TGTGCCAGCAGCTTAGTAATGCACAGGGGGAACACTGAAGCTTTCTTT. This sequence encodes CASSLVMHRGNTEAFF. The entire variable domain, with the rest obtained from reference TRBV7-2 and TRBJ1-1, is as follows: GAGVSQSPSNKVTEKGKDVELRCDPISGHTALYWYRQSLGQGLEFLIYFQGNSAPDKSGLPSDRFSAERTGGSVSTLTIQRTQQEDSAVYLCASSLVMHRGNTEAFFGQGTRLTVV.

Remarks on this clone: Germline and junction disagree at one end, which may indicate a read error. This rearrangement joins TRBV25-1 to TRBJ1-2; D ambiguous. Germline loops: CDR1 MGHDK, CDR2 SYGVNS. The CDR3 extends over 12 amino acids. The DNA for the CDR3 is TGTGCCAGCAGTGATTTGCCCACGCGTCGCTTCTTC. Translation gives CASSDLPTRRFF.

The chain combines TRBV6-4 with TRBJ2-7; D unclear. The V gene's germline CDR1 is MRHNA and CDR2 SNTAGT. CDR3 length: 17 amino acids. Deletions cut 2 bases from V and 0 bases from J, with 17 bases between. The CDR3: CASSDQALNSDSYEQYF. The CDR3 region has the DNA TGTGCCAGCAGTGACCAGGCCTTGAACTCTGACTCCTACGAGCAGTACTTC.

The CDR3 is CASSDPGPGSWNEQFF. The CDR3 coding sequence is TGTGCCAGCAGTGACCCGGGACCCGGATCTTGGAATGAGCAGTTCTTC. The chain combines TRBV25-1 with TRBJ2-1; the D gene could be TRBD1 or TRBD2 (5 bases each). Trimming removed 3 bases at V and 7 bases at J, with 19 bases between. The CDR3 loop spans 16 amino acids. CDR1 is MGHDK, CDR2 SYGVNS, per germline. Full variable domain (remainder filled in from reference TRBV25-1 and TRBJ2-1): EADIYQTPRYLVIGTGKKITLECSQTMGHDKMYWYQQDPGMELHLIHYSYGVNSTEKGDLSSESTVSRIRTEHFPLTLESARPSHTSQYLCASSDPGPGSWNEQFFGPGTRLTVL.

The count of this clone is one. The J gene is TRBJ1-5, the V gene TRBV5-8; a possible D gene is TRBD1 (5 bases). V was cut by 4 bases and J by 1 base, with 12 bases left in between. The CDR3 loop spans 15 amino acids. Germline CDR1 SGHTS, CDR2 YDEGEE. CDR3 region: CASSPRQISNQPQHF. DNA of the CDR3: TGTGCCAGCAGCCCTAGACAGATAAGCAATCAGCCCCAGCATTTT.

The V gene is TRBV19, the J gene TRBJ1-1; D not resolved. Germline V gene data show CDR1 as LNHDA and CDR2 as SQIVND (reference sequence). V lost 3 bases to trimming and J lost 1 base, with 6 bases between them. The CDR3 has 13 residues. CDR3 sequence reads: CASSIDKNTEAFF. Written as DNA, the CDR3 is TGTGCCAGTAGTATTGACAAGAACACTGAAGCTTTCTTT.

The chain employs TRBV5-5 and TRBJ2-5; 8 positions match TRBD2. The germline gives CDR1 SGHKS, CDR2 YYEKEE (reference sequence). CDR3 length: 16 amino acids. V trimming: 4 bases; J trimming: 5 bases; junction bases outside the gene matches: 13. The CDR3 coding sequence is TGTGCCAGCAGCCCCGTGGGCGGGGGGCAGGTGGAGACCCAGTACTTC. Protein: CASSPVGGGQVETQYF.

The CDR3 loop reads CASSLGPQGQGSAEAFF. In DNA, the CDR3 is TGCGCCAGCAGCTTGGGACCCCAGGGACAGGGGAGTGCTGAAGCTTTCTTT. The chain couples TRBV5-1 to TRBJ1-1, with TRBD1 matching 10 bases. The germline gives CDR1 SGHRS, CDR2 YFSETQ. J gave up 6 bases and V 0 bases, and 11 bases lay outside the gene matches. This CDR3 has 17 amino acids.